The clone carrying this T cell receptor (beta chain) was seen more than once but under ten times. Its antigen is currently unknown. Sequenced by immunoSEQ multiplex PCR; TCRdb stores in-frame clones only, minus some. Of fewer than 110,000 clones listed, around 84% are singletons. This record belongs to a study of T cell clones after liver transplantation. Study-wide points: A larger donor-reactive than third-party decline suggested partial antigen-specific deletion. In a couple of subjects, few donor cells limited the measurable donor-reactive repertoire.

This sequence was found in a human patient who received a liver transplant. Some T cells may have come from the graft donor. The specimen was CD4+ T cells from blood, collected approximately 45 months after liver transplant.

CDR3 in amino acids: CASSEAGMGRANEKLFF. Written as DNA, the CDR3 is TGTGCCAGCAGTGAAGCTGGGATGGGCAGGGCGAATGAAAAACTGTTTTTT. V usage is TRBV6-1 and J usage is TRBJ1-4; D possibly corresponds to TRBD1 (5 bases). The germline V gene encodes CDR1 MNHNS and CDR2 SASEGT. This CDR3 comprises 17 residues. The V end was cut by 0 bases, the J end by 5 bases, with 16 bases between.